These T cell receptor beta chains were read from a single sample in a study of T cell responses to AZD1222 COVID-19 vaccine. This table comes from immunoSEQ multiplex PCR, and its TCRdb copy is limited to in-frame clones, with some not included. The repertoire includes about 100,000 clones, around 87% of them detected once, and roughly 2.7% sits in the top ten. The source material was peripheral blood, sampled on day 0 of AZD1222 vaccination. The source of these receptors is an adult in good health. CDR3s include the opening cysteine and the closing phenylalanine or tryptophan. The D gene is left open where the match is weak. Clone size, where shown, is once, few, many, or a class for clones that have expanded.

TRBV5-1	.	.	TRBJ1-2	CASSLKTGGDYGYTF	TGCGCCAGCAGCTTGAAAACAGGCGGGGACTATGGCTACACCTTC
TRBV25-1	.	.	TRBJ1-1	CASSVGRDPEAFF	TGTGCCAGCAGTGTTGGTAGGGATCCTGAAGCTTTCTTT
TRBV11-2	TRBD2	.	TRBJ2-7	CASSLFRLAGPVSYEQYF	TGTGCCAGCAGCCTATTTAGACTAGCGGGACCTGTCTCCTACGAGCAGTACTTC
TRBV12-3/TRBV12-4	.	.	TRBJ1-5	CASSFLTLRPQHF	TGTGCCAGCAGTTTTCTCACCTTACGGCCCCAGCATTTT
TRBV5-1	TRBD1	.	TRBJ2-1	CASSFPDRESEQFF	TGCGCCAGCAGCTTCCCGGACAGGGAGTCTGAGCAGTTCTTC
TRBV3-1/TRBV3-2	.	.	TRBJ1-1	CASSQGWDPGNTEAFF	TGTGCCAGCAGCCAAGGTTGGGACCCAGGGAACACTGAAGCTTTCTTT
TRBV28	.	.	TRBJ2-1	CASRRDTNNEQFF	TGTGCCAGCAGAAGGGACACGAACAATGAGCAGTTCTTC
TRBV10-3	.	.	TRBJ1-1	CAISEPDIHAEAFF	TGTGCCATCAGTGAGCCGGACATTCATGCTGAAGCTTTCTTT
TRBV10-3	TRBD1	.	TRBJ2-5	CAISEKGQVYQETQYF	TGTGCCATCAGTGAAAAGGGACAGGTATACCAAGAGACCCAGTACTTC
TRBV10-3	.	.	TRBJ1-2	CATTELQGNYGYTF	TGTGCCACAACTGAATTACAGGGCAACTATGGCTACACCTTC
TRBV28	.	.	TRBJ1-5	CASSFNPGNFAPQHF	TGTGCCAGCAGTTTTAATCCAGGGAACTTTGCCCCCCAGCATTTT
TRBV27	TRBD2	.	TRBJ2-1	CASSLSSGIGNEQFF	TGTGCCAGCAGTTTATCAAGCGGGATCGGGAATGAGCAGTTCTTC
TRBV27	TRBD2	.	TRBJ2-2	CASSPTGGAPSGRVHGELFF	TGTGCCAGCAGCCCGACAGGCGGGGCTCCTAGCGGGAGGGTTCACGGGGAGCTGTTTTTT
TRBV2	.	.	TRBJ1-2	CASRFPQGIPDYGYTF	TGTGCCAGCAGATTCCCACAGGGCATTCCTGACTATGGCTACACCTTC
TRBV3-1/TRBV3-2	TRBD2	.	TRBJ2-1	CASSQEFMFKSGRKSYNEQFF	TGTGCCAGCAGCCAAGAGTTCATGTTCAAAAGCGGGAGGAAGTCCTACAATGAGCAGTTCTTC
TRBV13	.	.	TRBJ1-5	CASSSRTDYSNQPQHF	TGTGCCAGCAGCTCTAGGACGGACTATAGCAATCAGCCCCAGCATTTT
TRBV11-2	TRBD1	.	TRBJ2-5	CASSSQTGKETQYF	TGTGCCAGCAGCTCCCAGACAGGGAAGGAGACCCAGTACTTC
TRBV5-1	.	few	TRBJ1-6	CASSLAGDHNSPLHF	TGCGCCAGCAGCTTGGCAGGGGATCACAATTCACCCCTCCACTTT
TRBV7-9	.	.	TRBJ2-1	CASRQTGDEQFF	TGTGCCAGCAGGCAGACAGGTGATGAGCAGTTCTTC
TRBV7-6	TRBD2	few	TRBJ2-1	CASSLEVAGGSEQFF	TGTGCCAGCAGCTTAGAGGTAGCGGGAGGGTCTGAGCAGTTCTTC
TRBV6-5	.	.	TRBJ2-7	CASSLAGRGKTYEQYF	TGTGCCAGCAGTTTAGCCGGGCGAGGAAAGACCTACGAGCAGTACTTC
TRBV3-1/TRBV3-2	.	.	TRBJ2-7	CASSQGTPYEQYF	TGTGCCAGCAGCCAAGGGACTCCCTACGAGCAGTACTTC
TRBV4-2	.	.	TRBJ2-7	CASSQVKSGTYEQYF	TGTGCCAGCAGCCAAGTGAAATCAGGTACCTACGAGCAGTACTTC
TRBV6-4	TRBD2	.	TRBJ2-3	CASSEAGSTDTQYF	TGTGCCAGCAGTGAAGCGGGAAGCACAGATACGCAGTATTTT
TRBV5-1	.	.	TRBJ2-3	CASSLEGIFSTDTQYF	TGCGCCAGCAGCTTGGAAGGGATCTTTAGCACAGATACGCAGTATTTT
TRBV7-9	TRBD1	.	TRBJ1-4	CASSSRTGDSEKLFF	TGTGCCAGCAGCTCCAGGACAGGGGACAGTGAAAAACTGTTTTTT
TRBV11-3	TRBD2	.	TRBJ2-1	CASSLGAGGYNEQFF	TGTGCCAGCAGCTTAGGGGCGGGAGGGTACAATGAGCAGTTCTTC
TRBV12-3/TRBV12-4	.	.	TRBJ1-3	CASTGSSGNTIYF	TGTGCCAGCACCGGGAGCTCTGGAAACACCATATATTTT